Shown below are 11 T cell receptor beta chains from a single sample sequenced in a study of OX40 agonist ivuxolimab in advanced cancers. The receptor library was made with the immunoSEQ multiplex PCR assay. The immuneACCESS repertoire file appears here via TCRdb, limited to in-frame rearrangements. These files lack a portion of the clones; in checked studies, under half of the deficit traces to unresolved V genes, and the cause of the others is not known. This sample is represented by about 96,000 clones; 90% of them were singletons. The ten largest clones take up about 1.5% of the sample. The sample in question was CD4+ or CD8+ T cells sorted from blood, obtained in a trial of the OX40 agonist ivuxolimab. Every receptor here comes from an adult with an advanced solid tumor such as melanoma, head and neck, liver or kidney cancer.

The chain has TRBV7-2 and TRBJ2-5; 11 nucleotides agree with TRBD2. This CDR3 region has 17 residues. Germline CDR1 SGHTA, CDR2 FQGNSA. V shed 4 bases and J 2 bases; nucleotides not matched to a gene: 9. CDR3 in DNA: TGTGCCAGCAGCTCACCTAGCGGGGGGAACCCTCAAGAGACCCAGTACTTC. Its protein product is CASSSPSGGNPQETQYF.

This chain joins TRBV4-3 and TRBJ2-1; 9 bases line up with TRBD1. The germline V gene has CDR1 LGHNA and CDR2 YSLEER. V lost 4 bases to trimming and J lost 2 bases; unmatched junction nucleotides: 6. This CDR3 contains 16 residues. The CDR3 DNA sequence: TGCGCCAGCAGCCGCCCGGGACAGGGCGCCTACAATGAGCAGTTCTTC. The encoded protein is CASSRPGQGAYNEQFF.

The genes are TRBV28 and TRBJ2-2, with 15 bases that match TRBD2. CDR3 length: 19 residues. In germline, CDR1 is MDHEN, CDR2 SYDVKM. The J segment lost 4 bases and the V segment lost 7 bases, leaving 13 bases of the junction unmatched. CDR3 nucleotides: TGTGCCAGCATGCTGGACGGACTAGCGGGAGGGCCCGGCACCGGGGAGCTGTTTTTT. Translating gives CASMLDGLAGGPGTGELFF. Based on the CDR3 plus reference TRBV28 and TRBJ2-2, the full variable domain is DVKVTQSSRYLVKRTGEKVFLECVQDMDHENMFWYRQDPGLGLRLIYFSYDVKMKEKGDIPEGYSVSREKKERFSLILESASTNQTSMYLCASMLDGLAGGPGTGELFFGEGSRLTVL.

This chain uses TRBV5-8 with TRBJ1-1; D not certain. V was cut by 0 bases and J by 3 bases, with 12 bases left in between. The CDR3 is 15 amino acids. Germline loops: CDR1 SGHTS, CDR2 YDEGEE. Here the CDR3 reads CASSLGGGIDTEAFF. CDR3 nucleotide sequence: TGTGCCAGCAGCTTGGGGGGAGGGATCGACACTGAAGCTTTCTTT.

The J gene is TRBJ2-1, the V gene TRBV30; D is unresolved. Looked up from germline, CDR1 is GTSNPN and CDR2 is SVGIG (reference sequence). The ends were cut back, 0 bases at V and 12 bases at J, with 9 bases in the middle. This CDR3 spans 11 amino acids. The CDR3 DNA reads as TGTGCCTGGAGTGTGCAGACGACGCAGTTCTTC. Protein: CAWSVQTTQFF.

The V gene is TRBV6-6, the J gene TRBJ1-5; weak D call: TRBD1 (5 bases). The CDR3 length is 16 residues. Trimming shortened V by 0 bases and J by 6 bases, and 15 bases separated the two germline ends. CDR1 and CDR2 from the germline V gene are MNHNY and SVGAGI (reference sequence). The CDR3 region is CASSYSAGSRGQPQHF. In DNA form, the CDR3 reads TGTGCCAGCAGTTACTCGGCAGGGAGTAGAGGTCAGCCCCAGCATTTT.

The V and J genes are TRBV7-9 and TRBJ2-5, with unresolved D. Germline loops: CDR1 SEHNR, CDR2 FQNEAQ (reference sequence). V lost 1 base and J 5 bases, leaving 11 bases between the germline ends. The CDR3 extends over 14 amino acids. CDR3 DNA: TGTGCCAGCAGCTTAGGGGATCTAGGGGAGACCCAGTACTTC. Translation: CASSLGDLGETQYF.

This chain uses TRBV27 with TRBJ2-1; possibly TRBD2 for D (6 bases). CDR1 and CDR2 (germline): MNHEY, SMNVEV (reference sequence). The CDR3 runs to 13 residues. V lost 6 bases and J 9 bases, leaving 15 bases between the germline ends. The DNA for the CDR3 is TGTGCCAGCAGGTCACTAGCAGTCGGTGAGCAGTTCTTC. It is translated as CASRSLAVGEQFF.

The CDR3 DNA follows: TGTGCCTGGACTAGCGGGTTTGATGGCGGGGAGCTGTTTTTT. Its translation is CAWTSGFDGGELFF. The rearrangement joins TRBV30 to TRBJ2-2, with 8 positions matching TRBD2. This CDR3 spans 14 amino acids. After removal of 4 bases from V and 7 bases from J, the junction contained 8 bases not matched to a gene. Looked up from germline, CDR1 is GTSNPN and CDR2 is SVGIG (reference sequence).

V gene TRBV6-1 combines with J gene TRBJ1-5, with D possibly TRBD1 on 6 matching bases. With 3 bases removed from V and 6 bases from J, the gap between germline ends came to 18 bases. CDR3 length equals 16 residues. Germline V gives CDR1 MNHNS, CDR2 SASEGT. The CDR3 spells CASSDSMAYRAQPQHF. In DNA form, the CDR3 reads TGTGCCAGCAGTGATTCTATGGCATACAGGGCTCAGCCCCAGCATTTT.

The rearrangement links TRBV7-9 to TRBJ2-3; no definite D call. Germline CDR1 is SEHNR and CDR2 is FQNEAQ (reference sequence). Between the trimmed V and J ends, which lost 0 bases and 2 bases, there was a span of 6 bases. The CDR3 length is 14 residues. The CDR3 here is CASSLAGYTDTQYF. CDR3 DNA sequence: TGTGCCAGCAGCTTAGCCGGATACACAGATACGCAGTATTTT.